These 22 T cell receptor beta chains were all obtained from the same sample, sequenced in a study of T cells expressing NK-cell markers. TCRdb re-called the 5' RACE reads; every CDR3 protein appears as one record, without DNA. Seen in this sample are 140,000 to 150,000 distinct CDR3 sequences; the ten most common clones hold 10% to 15%. Sequenced: blood T cells: a sorted CD56 or NKG2C T cell subset, CD4+ or CD8+ T cells, or bulk PBMC T cells (not recorded which). These receptors were collected from a young man in good health.

The CDR3: CASSFGQGYEQYF. The chain carries TRBV12-3 or TRBV12-4 and TRBJ2-7; TCRdb outputs TRBD1, but without DNA this stays unchecked. The CDR3 has 13 amino acids.

The chain links TRBV29-1 to TRBJ2-5. This CDR3 is 11 amino acids long. CDR1 and CDR2 from the germline V gene are SQVTM and ANQGSEA. CDR3 sequence reads: CSVLEFETQYF.

This clonotype is labeled medium-sized (0.01 to 0.1%) based on frequency. The chain couples TRBV4-2 to TRBJ2-3; there is no DNA to check the TCRdb D call of TRBD2. In germline, CDR1 is LGHNA, CDR2 YNFKEQ. This CDR3 region has 15 residues. Here the CDR3 reads CASSQEGREADTQYF.

Judged by frequency, this clonotype is medium-sized (0.01 to 0.1%). The V and J genes are TRBV7-2 and TRBJ1-1; as DNA is missing, the TRBD1 call by TCRdb cannot be tested. This CDR3 is 12 amino acids long. Germline V lookup: CDR1 SGHTA, CDR2 FQGNSA. CDR3 protein: CASRGTAPEAFF.

Here the CDR3 reads CSAVTGVNEQYF. The chain has TRBV20-1 and TRBJ2-7; as DNA is missing, the TRBD1 call by TCRdb cannot be tested. This CDR3 region has 12 residues. Germline lookup yields CDR1 DFQATT and CDR2 SNEGSKA (reference sequence).

The V call is TRBV24-1, the J call TRBJ2-1; as DNA is missing, the TRBD1 call by TCRdb cannot be tested. This CDR3 contains 17 residues. Germline CDR1 KGHDR, CDR2 SFDVKD. The CDR3 here is CATSQGRGQGPYNEQFF.

The rearrangement joins TRBV27 to TRBJ2-7; the D call from TCRdb, TRBD1, cannot be confirmed without DNA. Looked up from germline, CDR1 is MNHEY and CDR2 is SMNVEV (reference sequence). The CDR3 runs 16 residues. The CDR3: CASTPTVRDRHREQYF.

The chain is built from TRBV7-8 and TRBJ2-1; TCRdb gives TRBD2 as the D gene, but with no DNA this cannot be confirmed. The CDR3 is 16 residues long. From germline, CDR1 is SGHVS and CDR2 FQNEAQ. CDR3 amino acids: CASSPETLAAYNEQFF.

The rearrangement uses TRBV5-1 and TRBJ1-1. This CDR3 has 13 residues. Germline lookup yields CDR1 SGHRS and CDR2 YFSETQ. CDR3 protein: CASSLADGAEAFF.

The genes are TRBV7-8 and TRBJ2-7; the TRBD2 assignment by TCRdb is unverifiable without DNA. From germline, CDR1 is SGHVS and CDR2 FQNEAQ. The CDR3 length is 15 residues. The CDR3: CASSLNGGDPYEQYF.

The gene calls are TRBV10-2 and TRBJ2-5; TCRdb calls TRBD2, which cannot be checked without DNA. This CDR3 contains 14 residues. Germline V gene sequence: CDR1 WSHSY, CDR2 SAAADI. The CDR3 spells CASSASGAQETQYF.

This chain joins TRBV30 and TRBJ1-1; there is no DNA to check the TCRdb D call of TRBD1. CDR3 length: 15 residues. Germline CDR1 is GTSNPN and CDR2 is SVGIG (reference sequence). CDR3 in amino acids: CAWSAMTGKNTEAFF.

The chain is built from TRBV5-1 and TRBJ2-2; TCRdb's D call of TRBD2 is untestable without DNA. CDR3 size: 15 residues. Germline lookup yields CDR1 SGHRS and CDR2 YFSETQ. CDR3 protein: CASSRSGTSAGELFF.

The rearrangement joins TRBV24-1 to TRBJ2-2. The CDR3 runs 12 residues. Germline CDR1 KGHDR, CDR2 SFDVKD. CDR3 sequence reads: CATTGAPGELFF.

V and J are TRBV2 and TRBJ1-1; TCRdb reports TRBD1, a call that lacks DNA to check it against. The CDR3 covers 15 residues. Germline CDR1 is SNHLY and CDR2 is FYNNEI. The CDR3 here is CASSEATGLETEAFF.

The chain links TRBV4-2 to TRBJ2-1; TCRdb gives TRBD2 as the D gene, but with no DNA this cannot be confirmed. The CDR3 is 16 amino acids. Germline lookup yields CDR1 LGHNA and CDR2 YNFKEQ. CDR3 in amino acids: CASSQEAGSSYNEQFF.

The rearrangement joins TRBV10-3 to TRBJ2-7. The CDR3 has 14 residues. The germline CDR1 and CDR2 sequences are ENHRY and SYGVKD. The CDR3 is CAIRPDSNSYEQYF.

V usage is TRBV2 and J usage is TRBJ2-1; lacking DNA, the TRBD1 call made by TCRdb goes unchecked. Germline CDR1 is SNHLY and CDR2 is FYNNEI. This CDR3 is built from 14 residues. CDR3: CASTETGRDNEQFF.

The V gene is TRBV7-9, the J gene TRBJ2-5. In germline, CDR1 is SEHNR, CDR2 FQNEAQ (reference sequence). The CDR3 runs to 15 residues. CDR3 loop: CASSLASSGQETQYF.

The chain couples TRBV30 to TRBJ1-4; TCRdb returns TRBD1, unconfirmable since there is no DNA. The CDR3 spans 14 residues. Germline V gene sequence: CDR1 GTSNPN, CDR2 SVGIG (reference sequence). The CDR3: CAWSEGRGNEKLFF.

V usage is TRBV12-3 or TRBV12-4 and J usage is TRBJ1-2; there is no DNA to check the TCRdb D call of TRBD1. The CDR3 contains 13 residues. The CDR3 protein is CASSFDGGQGYTF.

The CDR3: CATSWASGINEQFF. The chain has TRBV15 and TRBJ2-1; lacking DNA, the TRBD2 call made by TCRdb goes unchecked. The CDR3 runs 14 residues. Germline lookup yields CDR1 LNHNV and CDR2 YYDKDF (reference sequence).